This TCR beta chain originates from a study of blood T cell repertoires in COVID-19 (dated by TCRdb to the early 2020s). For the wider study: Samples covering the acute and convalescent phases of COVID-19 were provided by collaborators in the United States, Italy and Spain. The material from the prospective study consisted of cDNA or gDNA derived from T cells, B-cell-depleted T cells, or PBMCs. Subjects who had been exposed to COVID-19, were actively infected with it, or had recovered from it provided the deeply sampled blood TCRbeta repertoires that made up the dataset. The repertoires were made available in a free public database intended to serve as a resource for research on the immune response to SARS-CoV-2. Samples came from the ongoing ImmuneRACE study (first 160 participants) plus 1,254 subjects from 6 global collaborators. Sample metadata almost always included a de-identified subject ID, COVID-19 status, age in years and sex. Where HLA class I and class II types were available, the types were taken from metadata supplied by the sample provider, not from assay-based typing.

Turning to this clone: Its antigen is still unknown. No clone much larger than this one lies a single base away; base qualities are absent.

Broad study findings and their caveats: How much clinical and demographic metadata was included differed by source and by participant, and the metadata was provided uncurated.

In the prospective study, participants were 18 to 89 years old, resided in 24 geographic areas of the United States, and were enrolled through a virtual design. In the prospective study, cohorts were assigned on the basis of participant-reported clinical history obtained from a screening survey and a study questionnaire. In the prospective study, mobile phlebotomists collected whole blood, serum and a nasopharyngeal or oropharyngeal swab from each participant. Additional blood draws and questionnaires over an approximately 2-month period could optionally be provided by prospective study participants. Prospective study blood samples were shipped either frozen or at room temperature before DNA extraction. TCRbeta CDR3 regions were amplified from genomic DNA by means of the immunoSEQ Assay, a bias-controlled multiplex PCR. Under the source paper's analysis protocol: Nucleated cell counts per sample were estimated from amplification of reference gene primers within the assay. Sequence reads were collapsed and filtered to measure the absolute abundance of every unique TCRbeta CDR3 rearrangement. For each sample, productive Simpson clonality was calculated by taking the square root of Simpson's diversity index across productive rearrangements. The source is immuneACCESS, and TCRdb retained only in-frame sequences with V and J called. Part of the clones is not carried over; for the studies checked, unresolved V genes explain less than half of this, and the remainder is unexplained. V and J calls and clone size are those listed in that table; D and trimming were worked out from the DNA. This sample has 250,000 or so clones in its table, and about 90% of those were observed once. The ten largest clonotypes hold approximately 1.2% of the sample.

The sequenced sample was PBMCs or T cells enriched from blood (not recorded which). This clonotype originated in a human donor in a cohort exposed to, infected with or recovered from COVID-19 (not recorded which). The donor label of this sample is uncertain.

CDR3 protein: CASSLRRGAPNEQFF. The DNA sequence is given as TGTGCCAGCAGCTTAAGGCGGGGCGCCCCAAATGAGCAGTTCTTC. The chain is made from TRBV7-3 and TRBJ2-1, with TRBD2 tentatively as D gene (6 bases match). The CDR3 holds 15 amino acids from the cysteine to the phenylalanine. Just the 45-base CDR3 DNA is kept, in frame starting at base 1. The germline V gene specifies SGHTA as CDR1 and FQGTGA as CDR2. V loses 1 base of germline sequence and J loses 7 bases, and the interval between the two ends is 14 bases.